These 7 T cell receptor beta chains share one sample of origin, sequenced in a study of cytomegalovirus exposure and HLA in healthy donors. A multiplex PCR was run with 60 Vbeta primers and 13 Jbeta primers. TCRdb's copy holds only in-frame clones and misses some; the assay was immunoSEQ multiplex PCR. The data show some 220,000 clones, about 85% seen once. The source material was PBMCs. All receptors derive from a girl aged 2 to 10 in good health and CMV-seronegative.

This clone was found once. V and J are TRBV5-6 and TRBJ2-7, with 9 bases identical to TRBD1. J was trimmed by 2 bases and V by 4 bases; bases with no gene match: 4. CDR3 length equals 14 residues. Germline CDR1 and CDR2: SGHDT and YYEEEE. The CDR3 region is CASSTGQGAYEQYF. In DNA, the CDR3 is TGTGCCAGCAGCACGGGACAGGGTGCCTACGAGCAGTACTTC.

The genes are TRBV27 and TRBJ1-2, with D possibly matching TRBD1 (5 bases). V was pared by 6 bases and J by 4 bases, with 15 bases between. In germline, CDR1 is MNHEY, CDR2 SMNVEV (reference sequence). The CDR3 extends over 14 amino acids. CDR3 coding DNA: TGTGCCAGCAGCCGTACGGGAGGGGCCTATGGCTACACCTTC. It encodes CASSRTGGAYGYTF.

The CDR3 DNA reads as TGCGCCAGCAGCCCCGGACAGGTCCATGAGCAGTTCTTC. As protein: CASSPGQVHEQFF. The rearrangement uses TRBV5-1 and TRBJ2-1; 7 nucleotides match TRBD1. Germline-derived CDR1 and CDR2 are SGHRS and YFSETQ. This CDR3 is 13 amino acids long. The V and J ends lost 4 bases and 8 bases, in that order; junction bases with no gene match: 6.

In the case of this clone: Additional DNA sequences in this sample encode the identical CDR3. The chain uses TRBV30 and TRBJ1-5, with a weak D call TRBD1 (6 bases). The CDR3 is 13 amino acids. With 0 bases removed from V and 4 bases from J, the gap between germline ends came to 7 bases. Germline CDR1 GTSNPN, CDR2 SVGIG (reference sequence). In DNA, the CDR3 is TGTGCCTGGAGTGTCACAGGGAATCAGCCCCAGCATTTT. Protein sequence: CAWSVTGNQPQHF.

The rearrangement joins TRBV7-2 to TRBJ1-1; D uncertain. There are 12 residues in the CDR3. V lost 6 bases, J lost 5 bases, and 10 bases lay in between. In germline, CDR1 is SGHTA, CDR2 FQGNSA. CDR3 in DNA: TGTGCCAGCAGATCGGGTTGGACTGAAGCTTTCTTT. This gives the protein CASRSGWTEAFF.

The chain joins TRBV7-2 to TRBJ2-7; 8 bases line up with TRBD2. With V trimmed by 6 bases and J by 2 bases, 3 bases remained unmatched. The CDR3 contains 13 residues. Germline V CDR1 and CDR2: SGHTA, FQGNSA. The CDR3 coding sequence is TGTGCCAGCAGACCAGCGGGGGCCTACGAGCAGTACTTC. Translating gives CASRPAGAYEQYF.

This clone was picked up one time. The chain couples TRBV5-4 to TRBJ1-2, with a weak D call TRBD1 (6 bases). This CDR3 is 16 amino acids long. The ends were cut back, 3 bases at V and 8 bases at J, with 23 bases in the middle. Germline V lookup: CDR1 SGHNT, CDR2 YYREEE (reference sequence). This CDR3 is CASSSKTAGEVYGYTF. CDR3 nucleotides: TGTGCCAGCAGCTCAAAAACGGCAGGGGAAGTCTACGGCTACACCTTC. Combining the CDR3 with reference TRBV5-4 and TRBJ1-2 gives the whole variable domain ETGVTQSPTHLIKTRGQQVTLRCSSQSGHNTVSWYQQALGQGPQFIFQYYREEENGRGNFPPRFSGLQFPNYSSELNVNALELDDSALYLCASSSKTAGEVYGYTFGSGTRLTVV.